The entry below describes one TCR beta chain. These data are taken from a study of blood T cell repertoires in COVID-19. Study in general: Acute and convalescent COVID-19 specimens originated in the United States, Italy and Spain.

Trimming left V 6 bases short and J 2 bases short, with 11 bases between. Germline CDR1 SGHDN, CDR2 FVKESK. This CDR3 contains 13 residues. The table came from immunoSEQ multiplex PCR; TCRdb's copy has only in-frame clones and leaves some out. The sample holds hundreds of thousands of clones; about 68% are singletons and the top ten take about 3.1%. The clonotype originates from an elderly woman with acute or convalescent COVID-19. The chain recombines TRBV14 with TRBJ2-7, with D perhaps TRBD1 (6 bases). Specimen: peripheral blood. CDR3 protein: CASSLQGPYEQYF. The DNA of the CDR3 is TGTGCCAGCAGTTTACAGGGACCCTACGAGCAGTACTTC.